This TCR beta chain was captured in a study of blood T cell repertoires in COVID-19. Overall study context: Sample material is recorded as cDNA or gDNA derived from T cells, B-cell-depleted T cells, or PBMCs.

Participants were aged about 18 to 100 years from about 25 US areas. Clinical history reported by participants formed the basis on which cohorts were assigned. The CDR3 has 16 amino acids. V lost 3 bases to trimming and J lost 6 bases; unmatched junction nucleotides: 7. The germline CDR1 and CDR2 sequences are SEHNR and FQNEAQ (reference sequence). Per the original data handling: Reference gene primer amplification yielded estimated nucleated cell counts. TCRdb keeps only in-frame clones here, not all; method: immunoSEQ multiplex PCR. That table gives V, J and clone size, and the DNA gave D and trimming. The table has around 230,000 clones, roughly 89% seen once.

The clonotype originates from a man younger than 35 with acute COVID-19. Sequencing was performed on PBMCs or T cells enriched from blood (not recorded which). This sequence joins TRBV7-9 and TRBJ2-7, with 14 nucleotides matching TRBD2. Here the CDR3 reads CASSLGLAGAGSEQYF. The DNA for the CDR3 is TGTGCCAGCAGCTTGGGACTAGCGGGAGCGGGAAGCGAGCAGTACTTC.